This TCR beta chain was observed in a study of T cell responses to AZD1222 COVID-19 vaccine (TCRdb year 2021). General notes on the study: TCR sequencing covered approximately 230 trial participants: about 210 given two doses of AZD1222 and about 26 given two doses of MenACWY control vaccine. Trial participants were enrolled into age subgroups of 18-55, 56-69 and 70-plus years, which contained around 150, 29 and 61 TCR-sequenced participants, respectively. What the research found in general, with its limitations: Conclusions about previously exposed vaccinees are limited, since just five or six AZD1222 recipients were seropositive for SARS-CoV-2 at baseline. Epitopes outside the regions mutated in the B.1.351 and B.1.1.7 variants were reportedly recognized by nearly half of the unique spike-specific TCRs. A significant rise in spike-specific TCR breadth and depth was observed after two AZD1222 doses relative to day 0 and relative to MenACWY recipients. Because no samples from the day 14 peak response were available, repertoires could be characterized only after the peak T cell response. CD4 TCRs associated with the vaccine covered the entire spike protein, and the dominant responses were in regions 160-218 and 743-854. The 56-69-year group was small, and its depth increase did not reach significance, likely because of low power. Participants were mostly white British and included more females than males, and it was suggested by the authors that clonal diversity may have been underestimated.

About this clone itself: It lacks a known antigen. No clone much larger than this one lies a single base away; base qualities are absent.

The CDR3 regions of human TCRbeta chains were analyzed by immunosequencing. Under the source paper's analysis protocol: Repertoire TCRs were checked for matches against a reference library of SARS-CoV-2-specific TCRs that had been generated using the MIRA antigen-specificity platform. Breadth meant the fraction of unique TCRs that were SARS-CoV-2-associated, whereas depth meant the fraction of total T cells that were SARS-CoV-2-associated. Using the MIRA data, every spike-specific TCR was mapped to the spike region that the TCR reacted to and assigned to either a CD4 or a CD8 class. Log10-transformed breadth and depth values were compared by one-way ANOVA with Sidak's multiple comparisons tests. TCRdb provides this immuneACCESS table in a form limited to in-frame rearrangements. Some clones are lacking; in checked studies, under half of them reflect an unresolved V gene, and why the rest are absent is not known. That table furnishes V, J and clone size, whereas the DNA furnished D and trimming. The sample includes about 83,000 clones, with around 89% observed a single time. The ten largest account for roughly 4.5% of the sample.

The sample's time point label, in plain terms: baseline before first vaccination. Per the publication, the treatment or condition label means: meningococcal conjugate vaccine given as trial control. The vaccinee samples were drawn from two UK trials, COV001 and COV002, one of which was a single-blind randomized controlled phase 2/3 trial testing AZD1222 (ChAdOx1 nCoV-19) in healthy adults. For TCRbeta chain sequencing, PBMC samples were collected from trial participants at day 0 and at day 28 after the second dose. This material consisted of peripheral blood, taken on day 0 of MenACWY control vaccination. This sequence originates from an adult in good health.

Read as DNA, the sequence is TGTGCCAGCAGTGAGGCGATCAGCGCCTATAATTCACCCCTCCACTTT. Its translation is CASSEAISAYNSPLHF. The chain is made from TRBV28 and TRBJ1-6; no confident D gene assignment can be made. The CDR3 runs 16 residues from the cysteine to the phenylalanine. The CDR3 DNA has 48 bases and is translated from base 1. Trimming costs V 5 bases and J 2 bases, and their ends lie 13 bases apart. The germline V gene encodes CDR1 MDHEN and CDR2 SYDVKM.